The 15 T cell receptor beta chains listed next were all sequenced from one sample in a study of shared clonotypes between healthy human individuals. Naive CD8 cells lacked CD45RO and underwent positive selection for CCR7, leaving out terminally differentiated effector memory CD45RA+ cells. Sequencing used immunoSEQ multiplex PCR; TCRdb keeps in-frame clones, though not all of them. In the table there are about 2.1 million clones, roughly 95% of which are singletons. The material sequenced was naive CD8+ T cells from PBMCs. All receptors derive from a young man in good health. Some clones in this sample may be carry-over from other donors' samples.

This clone was seen only once. V is TRBV6-5 and J is TRBJ1-5, with D perhaps TRBD1 (6 bases). This CDR3 has 14 residues. CDR1 is MNHEY, CDR2 SVGAGI, per germline. The V and J ends lost 6 bases and 3 bases respectively, with 12 bases between them. The CDR3 DNA follows: TGTGCCAGCAGGGTGACAGGATTCAATCAGCCCCAGCATTTT. It is translated as CASRVTGFNQPQHF.

As for this clone: This CDR3 is also generated by other DNA sequences in the sample. V gene TRBV9 combines with J gene TRBJ2-3; 8 nucleotides align to TRBD1. V shed 0 bases and J 3 bases; nucleotides not matched to a gene: 3. Germline CDR1 SGDLS, CDR2 YYNGEE. The CDR3 spans 15 residues. As DNA, the CDR3 is TGTGCCAGCAGCGTAGGACAGGGGAGGACAGATACGCAGTATTTT. Amino acid sequence: CASSVGQGRTDTQYF.

The chain combines TRBV4-1 with TRBJ2-7; TRBD1 agrees at 8 bases. CDR3 size: 14 residues. The V and J ends lost 3 bases and 3 bases, in that order; junction bases with no gene match: 4. Looked up from germline, CDR1 is MGHRA and CDR2 is YSYEKL. The CDR3 spells CASSHRQGYYEQYF. As DNA, the CDR3 is TGCGCCAGCAGCCACCGACAGGGGTACTACGAGCAGTACTTC.

The chain has TRBV13 and TRBJ2-1; D unclear. CDR3 length: 11 residues. Trimming left V 6 bases short and J 10 bases short, with 10 bases between. Germline lookup yields CDR1 PRHDT and CDR2 FYEKMQ (reference sequence). CDR3 nucleotides: TGTGCCAGCAGGTCGGTGGGAGAGCAGTTCTTC. The encoded protein is CASRSVGEQFF.

This chain uses TRBV7-9 with TRBJ2-5, with D unclear. Germline V CDR1 and CDR2: SEHNR, FQNEAQ (reference sequence). The CDR3 is 13 residues long. V lost 1 base to trimming and J lost 11 bases, with 14 bases between them. CDR3 bases: TGTGCCAGCAGCTTAGGTGCTTTGGGTGAGCAGTACTTC. Amino acids: CASSLGALGEQYF.

The V and J genes are TRBV9 and TRBJ2-1; 8 bases line up with TRBD2. This CDR3 is 14 amino acids long. Germline V lookup: CDR1 SGDLS, CDR2 YYNGEE. V shed 0 bases, J shed 9 bases, and the junction held 5 bases outside the gene matches. The CDR3 nucleotides are TGTGCCAGCAGCGTAGCGGGAGGGCCGGGTGAGCAGTTCTTC. It codes for CASSVAGGPGEQFF.

V and J are TRBV27 and TRBJ2-1; 8 nucleotides line up with TRBD2. The CDR3 spans 15 residues. The V gene end was trimmed by 2 bases and the J gene end by 9 bases; junction bases not matched to a gene: 9. CDR1 is MNHEY, CDR2 SMNVEV, per germline (reference sequence). The CDR3 sequence: CASSLGSGIISEQFF. The CDR3 bases are TGTGCCAGCAGTTTAGGTAGCGGGATAATCAGTGAGCAGTTCTTC.

CDR3 protein: CASSFGQGAYNEQFF. The CDR3 nucleotides read TGTGCCAGCAGCTTTGGACAGGGGGCCTACAATGAGCAGTTCTTC. The J gene is TRBJ2-1, the V gene TRBV7-2, with 10 bases matching TRBD1. The CDR3 extends over 15 amino acids. Germline V gives CDR1 SGHTA, CDR2 FQGNSA. With V trimmed by 3 bases and J by 2 bases, 1 base remained unmatched. Full variable domain (remainder filled in from reference TRBV7-2 and TRBJ2-1): GAGVSQSPSNKVTEKGKDVELRCDPISGHTALYWYRQSLGQGLEFLIYFQGNSAPDKSGLPSDRFSAERTGGSVSTLTIQRTQQEDSAVYLCASSFGQGAYNEQFFGPGTRLTVL.

V gene TRBV5-4 combines with J gene TRBJ2-1; D is undetermined. CDR1 and CDR2 (germline): SGHNT, YYREEE (reference sequence). Trimming took 7 bases from V and 6 from J, leaving 8 bases between them. This CDR3 is built from 11 residues. CDR3 sequence reads: CASVALNEQFF. CDR3 sequence (DNA): TGTGCCAGCGTGGCGCTCAATGAGCAGTTCTTC.

The gene calls are TRBV7-8 and TRBJ2-2, with 7 nucleotides matching TRBD1. Per the germline V gene, CDR1 is SGHVS and CDR2 is FQNEAQ. CDR3 size: 16 residues. The V gene end was trimmed by 1 base and the J gene end by 6 bases; junction bases not matched to a gene: 8. The CDR3 region is CASSLGRQGGAGELFF. CDR3 coding DNA: TGTGCCAGCAGCTTAGGCCGACAGGGTGGGGCCGGGGAGCTGTTTTTT.

The chain couples TRBV27 to TRBJ2-7; 7 nucleotides align to TRBD1. J gave up 4 bases and V 5 bases, and 5 bases lay outside the gene matches. CDR3 length: 13 residues. Germline V gene lookup returns CDR1 MNHEY and CDR2 SMNVEV (reference sequence). The CDR3 loop reads CASSPGQMYEQYF. The CDR3 bases are TGTGCCAGCAGTCCGGGACAGATGTACGAGCAGTACTTC.

The chain carries TRBV7-8 and TRBJ2-5; 8 positions match TRBD2. V shed 8 bases and J 1 base; nucleotides not matched to a gene: 9. The CDR3 sequence is 15 residues long. From germline, CDR1 is SGHVS and CDR2 FQNEAQ. The CDR3 spells CASAPGAGGQETQYF. For the CDR3, the DNA is TGTGCCAGCGCCCCTGGGGCGGGAGGCCAAGAGACCCAGTACTTC.

The CDR3 nucleotides read TGTGCCAGCAGCGACGGGGGACAGGGGACTAGGGACTCGGGCTATGGCTACACCTTC. It encodes CASSDGGQGTRDSGYGYTF. The gene calls are TRBV7-9 and TRBJ1-2; 10 positions match TRBD1. The CDR3 is 19 amino acids. Germline CDR1 and CDR2: SEHNR and FQNEAQ (reference sequence). V trimming: 5 bases; J trimming: 4 bases; junction bases outside the gene matches: 19.

Comments on this clone: Other DNA sequences of this sample code for an identical CDR3. V usage is TRBV27 and J usage is TRBJ2-7, with D tentatively TRBD2 (7 bases). The CDR3 consists of 14 residues. CDR1 and CDR2 (germline): MNHEY, SMNVEV (reference sequence). Trimming removed 2 bases at V and 3 bases at J, with 11 bases between. The CDR3 reads CASSLRGGYYEQYF. The CDR3, as DNA: TGTGCCAGCAGTTTAAGGGGGGGATACTACGAGCAGTACTTC.

The chain combines TRBV27 with TRBJ2-7; TRBD2 aligns across 10 bases. Germline lookup yields CDR1 MNHEY and CDR2 SMNVEV (reference sequence). The CDR3 contains 14 residues. Germline trimming cut 4 bases from V and 3 bases from J; bases unmatched to any gene: 3. The CDR3 coding sequence is TGTGCCAGCAGTTACCGGACTAGCGGCTACGAGCAGTACTTC. Translating it yields CASSYRTSGYEQYF.